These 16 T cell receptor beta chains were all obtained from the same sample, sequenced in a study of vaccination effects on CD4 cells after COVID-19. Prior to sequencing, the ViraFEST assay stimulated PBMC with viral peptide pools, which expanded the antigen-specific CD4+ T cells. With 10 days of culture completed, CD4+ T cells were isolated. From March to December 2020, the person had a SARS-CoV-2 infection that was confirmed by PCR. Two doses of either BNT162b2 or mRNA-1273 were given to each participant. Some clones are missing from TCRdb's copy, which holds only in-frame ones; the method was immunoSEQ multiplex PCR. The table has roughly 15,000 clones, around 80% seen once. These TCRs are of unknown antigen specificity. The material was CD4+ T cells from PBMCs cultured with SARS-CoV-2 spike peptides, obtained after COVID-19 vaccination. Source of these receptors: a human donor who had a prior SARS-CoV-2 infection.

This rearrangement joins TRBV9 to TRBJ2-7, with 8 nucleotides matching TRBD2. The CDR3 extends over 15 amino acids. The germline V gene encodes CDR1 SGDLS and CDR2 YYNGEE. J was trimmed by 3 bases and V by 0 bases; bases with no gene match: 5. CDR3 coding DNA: TGTGCCAGCAGCGTAGGCCCAGCGGGGGACTACGAGCAGTACTTC. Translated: CASSVGPAGDYEQYF. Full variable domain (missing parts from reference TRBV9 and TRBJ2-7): DSGVTQTPKHLITATGQRVTLRCSPRSGDLSVYWYQQSLDQGLQFLIQYYNGEERAKGNILERFSAQQFPDLHSELNLSSLELGDSALYFCASSVGPAGDYEQYFGPGTRLTVT.

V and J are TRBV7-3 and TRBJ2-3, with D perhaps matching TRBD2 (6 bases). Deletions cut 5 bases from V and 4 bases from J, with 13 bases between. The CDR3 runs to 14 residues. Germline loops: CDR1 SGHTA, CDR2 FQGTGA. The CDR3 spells CASSPGLQSDTQYF. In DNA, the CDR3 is TGTGCCAGCAGCCCAGGACTACAATCAGATACGCAGTATTTT.

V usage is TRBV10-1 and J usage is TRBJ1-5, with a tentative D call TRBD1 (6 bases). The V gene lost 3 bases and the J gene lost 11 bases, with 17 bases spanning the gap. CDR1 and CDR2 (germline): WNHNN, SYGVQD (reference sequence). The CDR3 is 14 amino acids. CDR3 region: CASSDSQGPPAQHF. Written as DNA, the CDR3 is TGCGCCAGCAGTGATAGTCAGGGGCCCCCGGCCCAGCATTTT.

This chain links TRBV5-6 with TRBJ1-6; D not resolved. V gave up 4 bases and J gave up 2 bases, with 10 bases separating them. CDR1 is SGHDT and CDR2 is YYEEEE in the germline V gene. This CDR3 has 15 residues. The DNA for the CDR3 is TGTGCCAGCAGCGGGGTGGGGACCTATAATTCACCCCTCCACTTT. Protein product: CASSGVGTYNSPLHF. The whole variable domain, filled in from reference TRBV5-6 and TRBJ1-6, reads DAGVTQSPTHLIKTRGQQVTLRCSPKSGHDTVSWYQQALGQGPQFIFQYYEEEERQRGNFPDRFSGHQFPNYSSELNVNALLLGDSALYLCASSGVGTYNSPLHFGNGTRLTVT.

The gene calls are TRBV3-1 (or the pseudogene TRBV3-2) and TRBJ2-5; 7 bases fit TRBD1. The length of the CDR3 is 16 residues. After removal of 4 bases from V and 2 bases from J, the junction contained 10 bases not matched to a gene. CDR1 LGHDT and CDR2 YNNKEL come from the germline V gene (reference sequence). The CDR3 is CASSPNGPGQQETQYF. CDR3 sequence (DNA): TGTGCCAGCAGCCCAAACGGACCGGGACAGCAAGAGACCCAGTACTTC.

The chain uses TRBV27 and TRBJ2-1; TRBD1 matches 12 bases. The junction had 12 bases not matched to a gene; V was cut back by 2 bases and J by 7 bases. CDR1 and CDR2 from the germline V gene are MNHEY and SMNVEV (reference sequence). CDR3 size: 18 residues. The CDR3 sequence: CASSLLSSRDRGLNEQFF. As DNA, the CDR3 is TGTGCCAGCAGTTTACTGTCGTCACGGGACAGGGGGCTGAATGAGCAGTTCTTC.

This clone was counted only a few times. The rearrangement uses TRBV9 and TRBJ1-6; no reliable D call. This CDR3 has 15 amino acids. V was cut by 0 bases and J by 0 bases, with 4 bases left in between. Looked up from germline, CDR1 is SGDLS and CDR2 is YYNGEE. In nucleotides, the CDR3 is TGTGCCAGCAGCGTAGGGAGCTCCTATAATTCACCCCTCCACTTT. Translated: CASSVGSSYNSPLHF.

DNA of the CDR3: TGCAGTGCTAGCCAGGACTATGGCTACACCTTC. Protein sequence: CSASQDYGYTF. This chain links TRBV20-1 with TRBJ1-2, with unresolved D. V was trimmed by 3 bases and J by 3 bases, leaving 5 bases between them. The CDR3 consists of 11 residues. The germline V gene encodes CDR1 DFQATT and CDR2 SNEGSKA (reference sequence).

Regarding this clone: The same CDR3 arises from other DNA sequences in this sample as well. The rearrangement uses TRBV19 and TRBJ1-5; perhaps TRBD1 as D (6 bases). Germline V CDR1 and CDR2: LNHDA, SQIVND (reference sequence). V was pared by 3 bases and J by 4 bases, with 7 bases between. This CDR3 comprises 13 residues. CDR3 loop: CASSMDRNQPQHF. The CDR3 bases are TGTGCCAGTAGTATGGACAGAAATCAGCCCCAGCATTTT.

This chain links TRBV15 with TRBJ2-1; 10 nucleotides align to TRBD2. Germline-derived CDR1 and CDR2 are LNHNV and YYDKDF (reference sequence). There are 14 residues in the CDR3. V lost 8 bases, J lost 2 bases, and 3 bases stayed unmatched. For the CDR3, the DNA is TGTGCCACCGCCAGCGGGGGGGCCTACAATGAGCAGTTCTTC. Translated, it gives CATASGGAYNEQFF.

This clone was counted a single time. The CDR3 DNA follows: TGTGCCAGCAGCGCGGCCTACGAGCAGTACTTC. Amino acids: CASSAAYEQYF. V usage is TRBV7-2 and J usage is TRBJ2-7; D call uncertain. V was trimmed by 5 bases and J by 2 bases, leaving 4 bases between them. This CDR3 spans 11 amino acids. Germline CDR1 reads SGHTA; CDR2 reads FQGNSA.

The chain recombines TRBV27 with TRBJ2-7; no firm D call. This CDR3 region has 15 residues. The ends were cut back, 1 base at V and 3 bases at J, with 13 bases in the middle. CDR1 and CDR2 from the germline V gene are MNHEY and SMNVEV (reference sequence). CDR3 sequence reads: CASSLLGKKNYEQYF. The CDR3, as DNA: TGTGCCAGCAGTTTATTGGGGAAGAAAAACTACGAGCAGTACTTC.

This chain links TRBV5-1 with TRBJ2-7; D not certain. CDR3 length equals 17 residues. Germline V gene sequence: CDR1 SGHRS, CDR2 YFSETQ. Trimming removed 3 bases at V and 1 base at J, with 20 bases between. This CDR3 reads CASSSAPIYPSSYEQYF. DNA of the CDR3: TGCGCCAGCAGCTCAGCCCCCATTTATCCCTCTTCCTACGAGCAGTACTTC.

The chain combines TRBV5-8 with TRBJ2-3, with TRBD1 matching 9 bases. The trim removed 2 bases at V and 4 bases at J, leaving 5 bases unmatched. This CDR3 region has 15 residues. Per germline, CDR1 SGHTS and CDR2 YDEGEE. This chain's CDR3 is CASSFRDRVPDTQYF. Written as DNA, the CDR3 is TGTGCCAGCAGCTTCCGGGACAGGGTCCCAGATACGCAGTATTTT.

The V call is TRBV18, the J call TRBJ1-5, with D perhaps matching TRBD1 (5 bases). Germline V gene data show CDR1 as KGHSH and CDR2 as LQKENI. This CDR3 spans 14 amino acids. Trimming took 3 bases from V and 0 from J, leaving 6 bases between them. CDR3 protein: CASSPTDSNQPQHF. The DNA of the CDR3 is TGTGCCAGCTCACCGACAGATAGCAATCAGCCCCAGCATTTT.

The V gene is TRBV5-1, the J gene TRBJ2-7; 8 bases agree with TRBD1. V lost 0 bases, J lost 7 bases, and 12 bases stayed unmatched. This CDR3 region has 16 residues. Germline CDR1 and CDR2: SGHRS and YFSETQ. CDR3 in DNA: TGCGCCAGCAGCTTGGCATGGGGACAGGTGGTGAGGGAGCAGTACTTC. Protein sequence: CASSLAWGQVVREQYF.